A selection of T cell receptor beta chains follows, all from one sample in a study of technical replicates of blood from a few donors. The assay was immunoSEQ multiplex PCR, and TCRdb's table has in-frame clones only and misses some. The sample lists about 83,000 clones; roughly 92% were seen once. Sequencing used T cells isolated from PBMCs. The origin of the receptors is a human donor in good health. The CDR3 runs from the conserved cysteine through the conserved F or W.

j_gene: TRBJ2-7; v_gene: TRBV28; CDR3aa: CASSSTRTTSYEQYF
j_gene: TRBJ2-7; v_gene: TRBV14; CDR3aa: CASSQVNEQYF
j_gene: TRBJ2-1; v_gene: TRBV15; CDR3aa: CATSRDRIESEQFF
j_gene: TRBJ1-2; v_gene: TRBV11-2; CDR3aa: CASTTIGANYGYTF
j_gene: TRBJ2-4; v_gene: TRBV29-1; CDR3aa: CSVETGSTAKNIQYF
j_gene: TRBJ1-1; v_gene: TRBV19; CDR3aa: CASSVSRTGGQTEAFF
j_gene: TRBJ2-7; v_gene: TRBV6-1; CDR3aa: CASSEALVRGPYEQYF
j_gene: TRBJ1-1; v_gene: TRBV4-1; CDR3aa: CASSQASSWSPRAEAFF
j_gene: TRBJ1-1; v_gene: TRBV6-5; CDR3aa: CASRRTVDTEAFF
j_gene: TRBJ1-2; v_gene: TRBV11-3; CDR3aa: CASSFGTANYGYTF
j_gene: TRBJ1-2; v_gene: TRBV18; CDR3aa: CASSPPNSRTANYGYTF
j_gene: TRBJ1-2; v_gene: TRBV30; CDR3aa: CACLRVTAGGYTF
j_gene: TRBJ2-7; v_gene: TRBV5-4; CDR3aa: CASSLSERPEQYF
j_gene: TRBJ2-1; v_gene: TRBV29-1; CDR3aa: CSVRGQEPANNEQFF
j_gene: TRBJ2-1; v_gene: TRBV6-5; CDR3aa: CASSLFRVSNEQFF
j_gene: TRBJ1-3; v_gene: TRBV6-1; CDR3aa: CASSVPSSGNTIYF
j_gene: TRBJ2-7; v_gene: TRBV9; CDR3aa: CASSVAGGHYEQYF
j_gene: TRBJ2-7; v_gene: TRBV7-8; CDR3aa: CASSQDRPEQYF
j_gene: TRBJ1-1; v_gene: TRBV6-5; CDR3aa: CASSGSVLNTEAFF
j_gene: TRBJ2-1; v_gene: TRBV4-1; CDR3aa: CASSQAPPVGSRGFF
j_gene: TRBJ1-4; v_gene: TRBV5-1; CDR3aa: CASSFDSTNEKLFF
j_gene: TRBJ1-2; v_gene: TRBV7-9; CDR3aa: CASSRTGVSNYGYTF
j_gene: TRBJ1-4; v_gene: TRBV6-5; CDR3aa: CASREAGTNEKLFF
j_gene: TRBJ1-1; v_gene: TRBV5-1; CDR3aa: CASSQAIGTDTEAFF
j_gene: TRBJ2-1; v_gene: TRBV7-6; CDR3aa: CASSSENSYNEQFF
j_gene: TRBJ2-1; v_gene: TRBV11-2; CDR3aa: CASSFYTRQVEQFF
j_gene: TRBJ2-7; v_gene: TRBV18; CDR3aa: CASSPPTSGRKGYEQYF
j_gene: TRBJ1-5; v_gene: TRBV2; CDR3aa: CATTGQGDQPQHF
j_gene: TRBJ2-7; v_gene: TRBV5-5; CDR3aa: CASSLLSGANLYEQYF
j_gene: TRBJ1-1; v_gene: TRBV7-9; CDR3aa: CASSSTRGLNTEAFF
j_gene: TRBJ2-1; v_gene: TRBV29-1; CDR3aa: CSVRLEVRGNEQFF
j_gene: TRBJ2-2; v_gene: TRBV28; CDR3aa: CASSSSRTGVTGELFF